The source of this T cell receptor (beta chain) is a study of blood T cell repertoires in COVID-19. Whole-study context: COVID-19 samples from acute and convalescent phases originated in the United States, Italy and Spain. The cDNA or gDNA used as material had been derived from T cells, B-cell-depleted T cells, or PBMCs.

Germline CDR1 reads LGHNT; CDR2 reads FRNRAP. CDR3 length equals 18 residues. Unmatched junction bases numbered 14, after V lost 3 bases and J lost 5 bases. TCRdb's copy holds only in-frame clones and misses some; the assay was immunoSEQ multiplex PCR. The profile shows some 80,000 clones, about 80% of them singletons. The clonotype comes from a woman aged 40 to 50 with active or convalescent COVID-19. The sequenced material came from peripheral blood. V usage is TRBV12-5 and J usage is TRBJ2-1; TRBD2 matches 9 bases. CDR3 nucleotides: TGTGCTAGTGGTTTAGGTAGTAGCGGGGGAGCCAAGCACAATGAGCAGTTCTTC. Translated: CASGLGSSGGAKHNEQFF.